The 10 T cell receptor beta chains in this list originate from one sample, sequenced in a study of blood T cell repertoires in COVID-19 (TCRdb year 2020). Libraries came from the immunoSEQ multiplex PCR assay. TCRdb re-hosts the immuneACCESS table, in-frame sequences only. Its copies lack some clones; in the studies checked, an unresolved V gene accounts for under half of them, and the cause for the rest is not known. The sample table shows some 330,000 clones, and roughly 90% are seen once. Clones ranked in the top ten supply less than 20% of the sample. The sequenced sample consisted of PBMCs or T cells enriched from blood (not recorded which). The receptors were gathered from a woman in her 30s who had recovered from COVID-19.

Here the CDR3 reads CATSITRQVRTEAFF. As DNA, the CDR3 is TGTGCCACCAGCATCACCCGGCAGGTTAGGACTGAAGCTTTCTTT. The V and J genes are TRBV15 and TRBJ1-1; D call uncertain. V was trimmed by 4 bases and J by 5 bases, leaving 17 bases between them. CDR3 length equals 15 residues. CDR1 and CDR2 (germline): LNHNV, YYDKDF (reference sequence).

This sequence joins TRBV27 and TRBJ1-4; D remains ambiguous. CDR3 length equals 14 residues. The ends were cut back, 3 bases at V and 0 bases at J, with 5 bases in the middle. Per the germline V gene, CDR1 is MNHEY and CDR2 is SMNVEV (reference sequence). The CDR3 loop is CASSFEATNEKLFF. DNA for the CDR3: TGTGCCAGCAGTTTTGAGGCAACTAATGAAAAACTGTTTTTT.

V gene TRBV7-9 combines with J gene TRBJ1-5, with 8 bases identical to TRBD1. In germline, CDR1 is SEHNR, CDR2 FQNEAQ (reference sequence). The V gene end was trimmed by 1 base and the J gene end by 7 bases; junction bases not matched to a gene: 9. The CDR3 has 16 amino acids. Written as DNA, the CDR3 is TGTGCCAGCAGCTTAGGGGCAGGGGGCGCTGGGCAGCCCCAGCATTTT. Its translation is CASSLGAGGAGQPQHF.

This sequence joins TRBV4-1 and TRBJ2-7; the match to TRBD1 covers 7 bases. CDR1 is MGHRA and CDR2 is YSYEKL in the germline V gene. V shed 6 bases and J 1 base; nucleotides not matched to a gene: 3. This CDR3 spans 13 amino acids. The CDR3 DNA reads TGCGCCAGCAGTAGGGGGCTGTCCTACGAGCAGTACTTC. Amino acid sequence: CASSRGLSYEQYF.

V is TRBV11-3 and J is TRBJ2-3; 7 nucleotides agree with TRBD1. With V trimmed by 5 bases and J by 0 bases, 8 bases remained unmatched. In germline, CDR1 is SGHNT, CDR2 YENEEA. The CDR3 is made up of 16 amino acids. The CDR3 region is CASSTAGTVSTDTQYF. CDR3 in DNA: TGTGCCAGCAGCACGGCCGGGACAGTTAGCACAGATACGCAGTATTTT.

The chain is built from TRBV5-4 and TRBJ2-7; maybe TRBD1 (5 bases). CDR1 and CDR2 (germline): SGHNT, YYREEE (reference sequence). This CDR3 comprises 14 residues. Trimming removed 0 bases from V and 0 bases from J, with 7 bases in between. CDR3 nucleotide sequence: TGTGCCAGCAGCTTGGAGGGGTTCTCCTACGAGCAGTACTTC. Its protein is CASSLEGFSYEQYF. Filled out from reference TRBV5-4 and TRBJ2-7, the complete variable domain reads ETGVTQSPTHLIKTRGQQVTLRCSSQSGHNTVSWYQQALGQGPQFIFQYYREEENGRGNFPPRFSGLQFPNYSSELNVNALELDDSALYLCASSLEGFSYEQYFGPGTRLTVT.

This clone was detected only once. The chain couples TRBV19 to TRBJ2-7; 13 positions agree with TRBD2. The V gene's germline CDR1 is LNHDA and CDR2 SQIVND (reference sequence). V was pared by 4 bases and J by 3 bases, with 3 bases of the junction left unmatched. This CDR3 is 15 amino acids long. The CDR3 protein is CASSSGLAGDYEQYF. CDR3 in DNA: TGTGCCAGTAGTAGCGGACTAGCGGGAGACTACGAGCAGTACTTC.

This clone was recorded once. The V and J genes are TRBV19 and TRBJ2-3; 7 bases match TRBD1. The CDR3 contains 18 residues. Germline-derived CDR1 and CDR2 are LNHDA and SQIVND (reference sequence). Germline trimming cut 0 bases from V and 0 bases from J; bases unmatched to any gene: 9. The CDR3 DNA is TGTGCCAGTAGTATAGACCCGCCGGGACAGTTCAGCACAGATACGCAGTATTTT. Protein product: CASSIDPPGQFSTDTQYF.

The chain couples TRBV2 to TRBJ1-1, with 8 positions matching TRBD1. The CDR3 has 14 residues. Germline trimming cut 4 bases from V and 5 bases from J; bases unmatched to any gene: 6. The germline V gene encodes CDR1 SNHLY and CDR2 FYNNEI. The DNA of the CDR3 is TGTGCCAGCAGTGGAAACAGGGGGTGGACTGAAGCTTTCTTT. It translates to CASSGNRGWTEAFF.

CDR3 nucleotide sequence: TGTGCCAGCAGCGTAGCTAGCGGGAGGACGGAGACCCAGTACTTC. Translating gives CASSVASGRTETQYF. This sequence joins TRBV9 and TRBJ2-5, with TRBD2 identical over 11 bases. J lost 5 bases, V lost 0 bases, and 3 bases had no gene match. Germline V gene data show CDR1 as SGDLS and CDR2 as YYNGEE. This CDR3 comprises 15 residues.